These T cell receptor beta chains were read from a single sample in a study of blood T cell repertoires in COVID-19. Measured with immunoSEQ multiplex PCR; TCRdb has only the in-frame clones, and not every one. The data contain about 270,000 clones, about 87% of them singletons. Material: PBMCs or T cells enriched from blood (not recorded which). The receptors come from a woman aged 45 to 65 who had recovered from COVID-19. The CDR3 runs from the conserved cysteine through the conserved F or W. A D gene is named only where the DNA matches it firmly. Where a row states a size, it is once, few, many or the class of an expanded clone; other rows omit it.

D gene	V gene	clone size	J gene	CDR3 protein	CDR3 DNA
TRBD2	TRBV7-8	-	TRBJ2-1	CASSSLAGTSEQFF	TGTGCCAGCAGTTCACTAGCGGGAACATCTGAGCAGTTCTTC
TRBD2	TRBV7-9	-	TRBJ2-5	CASSTGTSGRLIQETQYF	TGTGCCAGCAGCACCGGGACTAGCGGGAGGCTCATCCAAGAGACCCAGTACTTC
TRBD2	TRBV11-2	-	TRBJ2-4	CASSPTSGLAKNIQYF	TGTGCCAGCAGCCCGACTAGCGGACTAGCCAAAAACATTCAGTACTTC
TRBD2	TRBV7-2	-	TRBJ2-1	CASSIVAGTSIYNEQFF	TGTGCCAGCAGTATTGTCGCCGGGACTAGCATTTACAATGAGCAGTTCTTC
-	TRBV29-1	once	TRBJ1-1	CSVVGSWGTEAFF	TGCAGCGTTGTTGGGAGTTGGGGCACTGAAGCTTTCTTT
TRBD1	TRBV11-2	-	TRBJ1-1	CASSPRGANTEAFF	TGTGCCAGCAGCCCCAGGGGGGCGAACACTGAAGCTTTCTTT
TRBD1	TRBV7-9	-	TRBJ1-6	CASSSPGTAYNSPLHF	TGTGCCAGCAGCTCCCCCGGGACAGCGTATAATTCACCCCTCCACTTT
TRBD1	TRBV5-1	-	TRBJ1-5	CASSSGTGFEPQHF	TGCGCCAGCAGCTCCGGGACAGGGTTTGAGCCCCAGCATTTT
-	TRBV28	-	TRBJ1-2	CASNLFSRGQRGYTF	TGTGCCAGCAACCTATTTTCCCGAGGGCAGCGTGGCTACACCTTC
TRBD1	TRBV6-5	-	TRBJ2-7	CATLSGTGYEQYF	TGTGCCACCCTGTCCGGGACAGGGTACGAGCAGTACTTC
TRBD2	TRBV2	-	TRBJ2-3	CASSDFLGKASGRRDTQYF	TGTGCCAGCAGTGATTTCTTGGGGAAGGCTAGCGGGAGGCGAGATACGCAGTATTTT
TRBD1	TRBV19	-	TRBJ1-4	CASSRDRGEKLFF	TGTGCCAGTAGCCGGGACAGAGGGGAAAAACTGTTTTTT
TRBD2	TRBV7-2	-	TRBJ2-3	CASSYPSGHTDTQYF	TGTGCCAGCAGCTACCCTAGCGGGCACACAGATACGCAGTATTTT
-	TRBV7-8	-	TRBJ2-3	CASSLVAGTDTQYF	TGTGCCAGCAGCTTAGTTGCGGGGACAGATACGCAGTATTTT
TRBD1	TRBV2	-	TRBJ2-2	CARPTLDRGKTGELFF	TGTGCGCGTCCCACCCTCGACAGGGGGAAGACCGGGGAGCTGTTTTTT
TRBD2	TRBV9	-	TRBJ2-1	CASSVDQRGDYNEQFF	TGTGCCAGCAGCGTAGACCAGCGGGGGGATTACAATGAGCAGTTCTTC
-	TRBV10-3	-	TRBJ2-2	CAISESVRGDTGELFF	TGTGCCATCAGTGAATCGGTCAGGGGAGACACCGGGGAGCTGTTTTTT
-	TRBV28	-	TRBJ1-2	CASGGHLYGYTF	TGTGCCAGCGGGGGACATCTTTATGGCTACACCTTC
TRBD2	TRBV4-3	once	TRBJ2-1	CASRGSTSGNNEQFF	TGCGCCAGCAGAGGTAGCACTAGCGGCAACAATGAGCAGTTCTTC
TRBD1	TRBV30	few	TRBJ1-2	CAWSVGGQGYTF	TGTGCCTGGAGTGTAGGGGGCCAAGGCTACACCTTC
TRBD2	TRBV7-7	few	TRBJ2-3	CASSFPRASGRFTDTQYF	TGTGCTAGCAGCTTCCCACGGGCTAGCGGGAGGTTTACAGATACGCAGTATTTT
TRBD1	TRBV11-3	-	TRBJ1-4	CASSSPGQSNEKLFF	TGTGCCAGCAGCTCCCCGGGACAGTCTAATGAAAAACTGTTTTTT
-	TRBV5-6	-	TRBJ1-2	CASSATSLGYTF	TGTGCCAGCAGCGCTACCTCGCTTGGCTACACCTTC
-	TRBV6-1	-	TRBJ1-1	CASSEGGTGDEAFF	TGTGCCAGCAGTGAAGGAGGCACGGGGGATGAAGCTTTCTTT
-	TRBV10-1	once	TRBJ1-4	CASSERGTNNEKLFF	TGCGCCAGCAGCGAACGAGGGACAAATAATGAAAAACTGTTTTTT
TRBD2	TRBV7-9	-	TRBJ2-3	CASSLATSGRADTQYF	TGTGCCAGCAGCTTAGCAACTAGCGGGAGGGCAGATACGCAGTATTTT
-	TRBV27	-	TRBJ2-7	CASSRGLSNYEQYF	TGTGCCAGCAGCCGTGGGCTATCTAACTACGAGCAGTACTTC
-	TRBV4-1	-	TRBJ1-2	CASSPLGGSARGYTF	TGCGCCAGCAGCCCATTAGGGGGTTCCGCCCGTGGCTACACCTTC
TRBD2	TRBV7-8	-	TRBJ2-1	CASSLPGGAYNEQFF	TGTGCCAGCAGCTTACCGGGGGGGGCCTACAATGAGCAGTTCTTC
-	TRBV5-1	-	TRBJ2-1	CASSLERYYNEQFF	TGCGCCAGCAGCTTGGAGCGCTACTACAATGAGCAGTTCTTC
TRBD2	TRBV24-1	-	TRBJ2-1	CATSDPRLAGGHEQFF	TGTGCCACCAGTGATCCGAGACTAGCGGGAGGGCATGAGCAGTTCTTC
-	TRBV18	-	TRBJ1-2	CASSPPPSEGYTF	TGTGCCAGCTCACCACCGCCCAGTGAAGGCTACACCTTC
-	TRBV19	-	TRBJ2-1	CASRMTSVRHEQFF	TGTGCCAGTAGGATGACTAGTGTCAGGCATGAGCAGTTCTTC
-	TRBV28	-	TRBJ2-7	CASSSSYEQYF	TGTGCCAGCAGTTCTTCCTACGAGCAGTACTTC
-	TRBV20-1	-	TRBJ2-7	CSSQLGGEQYF	TGCAGTTCGCAATTGGGGGGCGAGCAGTACTTC
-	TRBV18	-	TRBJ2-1	CASSPGSHTNNEQFF	TGTGCCAGCTCACCAGGCTCCCACACTAACAATGAGCAGTTCTTC
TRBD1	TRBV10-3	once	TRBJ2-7	CAISHQGALGGEQYF	TGTGCCATCAGCCATCAGGGGGCATTAGGGGGAGAGCAGTACTTC
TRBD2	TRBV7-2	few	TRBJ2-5	CASSLQAGGPWETQYF	TGTGCCAGCAGCTTGCAAGCGGGAGGGCCCTGGGAGACCCAGTACTTC
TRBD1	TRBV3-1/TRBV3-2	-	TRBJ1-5	CASSHGQGHSNQPQHF	TGTGCCAGCAGCCACGGACAGGGACATAGCAATCAGCCCCAGCATTTT
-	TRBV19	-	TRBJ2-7	CASSSGTSYEQYF	TGTGCCAGTAGTAGCGGGACTTCCTACGAGCAGTACTTC
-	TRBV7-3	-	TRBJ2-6	CASSLTGDGANVLTF	TGTGCCAGCAGCTTAACAGGGGATGGGGCCAACGTCCTGACTTTC
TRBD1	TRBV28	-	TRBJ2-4	CASSSPTAGGSPVDTQYF	TGTGCCAGCAGTTCCCCCACGGCAGGGGGCTCCCCGGTCGATACTCAGTACTTC
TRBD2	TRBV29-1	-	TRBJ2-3	CSVSMTSGSTDTQYF	TGCAGCGTCTCGATGACTAGCGGGAGCACAGATACGCAGTATTTT
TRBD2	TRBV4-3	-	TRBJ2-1	CASSQVPLTSGIGEQFF	TGCGCCAGCAGCCAAGTGCCACTCACTAGCGGGATCGGTGAGCAGTTCTTC
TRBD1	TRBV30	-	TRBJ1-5	CAWSDGTGDQPQHF	TGTGCCTGGAGCGACGGGACAGGGGATCAGCCCCAGCATTTT
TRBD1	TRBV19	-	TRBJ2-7	CASSMLGTGDYEQYF	TGTGCCAGTAGTATGTTGGGGACAGGGGACTACGAGCAGTACTTC
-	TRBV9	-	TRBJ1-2	CASSVGRANGYTF	TGTGCCAGCAGCGTAGGGCGGGCTAATGGCTACACCTTC
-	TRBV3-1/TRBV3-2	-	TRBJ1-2	CASSRDHPGGHYGYTF	TGTGCCAGCAGCCGAGATCATCCGGGGGGGCACTATGGCTACACCTTC
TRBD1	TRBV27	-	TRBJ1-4	CASSRRTGHGNEKLFF	TGTGCCAGCAGTCGACGGACAGGGCACGGTAATGAAAAACTGTTTTTT